The clone carrying this TCR beta chain was observed a single time. This specimen belongs to a study of blood T cell repertoires in COVID-19. Overall study context: Both acute and convalescent COVID-19 samples were obtained from the United States, Italy and Spain. Nucleic acid was either cDNA or gDNA, and it came from T cells, B-cell-depleted T cells, or PBMCs.

The V and J ends lost 0 bases and 6 bases respectively, with 15 bases between them. The CDR3 is 15 amino acids. Germline V CDR1 and CDR2: GTSNPN, SVGIG (reference sequence). Sequenced by immunoSEQ multiplex PCR; TCRdb stores in-frame clones only, minus some. The table includes 100,000 to 150,000 clones, about four fifths detected once. The chain couples TRBV30 to TRBJ1-5, with a tentative D call TRBD1 (6 bases). This sequence was found in a man between 60 and 70 years old with acute or convalescent COVID-19. Sequenced sample: peripheral blood. The chain's CDR3 is CAWSVLRGAGQPQHF. For the CDR3, the DNA is TGTGCCTGGAGTGTACTGCGGGGGGCCGGTCAGCCCCAGCATTTT.